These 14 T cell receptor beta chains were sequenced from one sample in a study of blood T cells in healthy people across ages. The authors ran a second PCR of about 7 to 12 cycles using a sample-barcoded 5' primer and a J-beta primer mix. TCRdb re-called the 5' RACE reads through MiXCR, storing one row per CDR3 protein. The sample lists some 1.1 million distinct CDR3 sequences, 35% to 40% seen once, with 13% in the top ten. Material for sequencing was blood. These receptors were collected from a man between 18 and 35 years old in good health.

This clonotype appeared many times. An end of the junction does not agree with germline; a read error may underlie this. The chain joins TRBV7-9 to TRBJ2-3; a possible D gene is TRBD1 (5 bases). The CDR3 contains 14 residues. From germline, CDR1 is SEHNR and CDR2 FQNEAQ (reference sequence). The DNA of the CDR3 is TGCGCCAGCAGCTTGGACACTGCCACAGATACGCAGTATTTT. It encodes CASSLDTATDTQYF.

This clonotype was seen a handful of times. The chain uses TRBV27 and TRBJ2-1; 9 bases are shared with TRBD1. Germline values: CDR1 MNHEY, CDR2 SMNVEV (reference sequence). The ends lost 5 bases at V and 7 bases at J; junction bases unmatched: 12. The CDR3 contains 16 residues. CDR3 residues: CASSLRPGTGLNEQFF. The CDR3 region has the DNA TGTGCCAGCAGTCTGCGCCCCGGGACAGGGTTGAATGAGCAGTTCTTC.

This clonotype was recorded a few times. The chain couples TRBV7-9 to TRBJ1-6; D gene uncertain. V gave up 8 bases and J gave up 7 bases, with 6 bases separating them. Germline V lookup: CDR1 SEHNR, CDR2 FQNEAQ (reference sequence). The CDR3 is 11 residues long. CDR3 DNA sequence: TGTGCCAGCGGAACGAATTCACCCCTCCACTTT. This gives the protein CASGTNSPLHF. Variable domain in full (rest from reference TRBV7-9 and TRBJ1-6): DTGVSQNPRHKITKRGQNVTFRCDPISEHNRLYWYRQTLGQGPEFLTYFQNEAQLEKSRLLSDRFSAERPKGSFSTLEIQRTEQGDSAMYLCASGTNSPLHFGNGTRLTVT.

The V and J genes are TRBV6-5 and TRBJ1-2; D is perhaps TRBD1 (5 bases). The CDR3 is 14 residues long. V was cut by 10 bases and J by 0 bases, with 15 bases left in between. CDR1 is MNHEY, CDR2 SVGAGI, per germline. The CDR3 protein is CATNGGGPNYGYTF. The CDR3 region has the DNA TGTGCCACCAATGGGGGAGGGCCTAACTATGGCTACACCTTC.

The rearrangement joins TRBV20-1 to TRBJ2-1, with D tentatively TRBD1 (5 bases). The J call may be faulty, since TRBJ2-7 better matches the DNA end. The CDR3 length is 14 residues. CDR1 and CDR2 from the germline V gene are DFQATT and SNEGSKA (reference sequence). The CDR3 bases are TGCAGTGCTAGCGCCCAGGGTATCCACAATGAGCAGTACTTC. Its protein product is CSASAQGIHNEQYF.

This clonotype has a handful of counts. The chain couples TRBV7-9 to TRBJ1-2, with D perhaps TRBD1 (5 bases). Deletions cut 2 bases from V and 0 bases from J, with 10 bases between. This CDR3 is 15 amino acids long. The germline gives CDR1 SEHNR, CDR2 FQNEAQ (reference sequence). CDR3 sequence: CASSLRDQANYGYTF. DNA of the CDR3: TGTGCCAGCAGCTTACGGGACCAAGCTAACTATGGCTACACCTTC.

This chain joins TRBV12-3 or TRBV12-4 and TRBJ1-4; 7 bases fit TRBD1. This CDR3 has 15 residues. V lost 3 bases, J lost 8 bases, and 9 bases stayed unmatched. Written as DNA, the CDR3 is TGTGCCAGCAGTTTGGGCACAGGGGAGGTAGAAAAACTGTTTTTT. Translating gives CASSLGTGEVEKLFF.

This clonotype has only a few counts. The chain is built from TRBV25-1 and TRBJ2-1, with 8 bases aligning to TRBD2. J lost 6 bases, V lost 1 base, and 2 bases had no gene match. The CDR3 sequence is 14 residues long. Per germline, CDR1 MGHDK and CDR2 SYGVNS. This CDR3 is CASSESGTSNEQFF. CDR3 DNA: TGTGCCAGCAGTGAATCTGGGACTAGCAATGAGCAGTTCTTC.

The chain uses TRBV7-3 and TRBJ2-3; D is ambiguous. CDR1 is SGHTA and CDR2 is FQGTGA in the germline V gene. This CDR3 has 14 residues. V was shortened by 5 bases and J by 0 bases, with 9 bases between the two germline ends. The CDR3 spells CASSLISSTDTQYF. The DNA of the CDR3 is TGTGCCAGCAGCCTTATATCTAGCACAGATACGCAGTATTTT.

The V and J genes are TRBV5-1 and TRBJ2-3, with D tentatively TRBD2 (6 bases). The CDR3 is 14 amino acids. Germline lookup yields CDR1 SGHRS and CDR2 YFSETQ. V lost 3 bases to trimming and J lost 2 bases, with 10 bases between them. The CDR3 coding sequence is TGCGCCAGCAGCTCAGGGACTCTCACAGATACGCAGTATTTT. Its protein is CASSSGTLTDTQYF.

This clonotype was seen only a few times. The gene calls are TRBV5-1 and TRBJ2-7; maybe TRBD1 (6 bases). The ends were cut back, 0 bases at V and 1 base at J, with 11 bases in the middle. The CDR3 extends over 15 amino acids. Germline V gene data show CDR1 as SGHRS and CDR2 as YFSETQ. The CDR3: CASSLVGQRSYEQYF. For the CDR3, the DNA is TGCGCCAGCAGCTTGGTCGGACAGAGATCCTACGAGCAGTACTTC.

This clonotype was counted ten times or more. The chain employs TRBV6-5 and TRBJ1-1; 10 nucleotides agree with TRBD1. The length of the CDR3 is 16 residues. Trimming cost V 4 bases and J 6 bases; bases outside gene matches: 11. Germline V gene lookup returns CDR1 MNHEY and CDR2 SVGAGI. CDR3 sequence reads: CASSSKTTGGSAEAFF. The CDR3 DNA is TGTGCCAGCAGTTCTAAAACGACAGGGGGCTCGGCTGAAGCTTTCTTT.

This CDR3 is CASSLDGDEAFF. CDR3 sequence (DNA): TGTGCCAGCAGCTTGGACGGAGATGAAGCTTTCTTT. V usage is TRBV7-2 and J usage is TRBJ1-1, with D unresolved. Germline V lookup: CDR1 SGHTA, CDR2 FQGNSA. The CDR3 runs to 12 residues. V dropped 3 bases and J dropped 7 bases, with 9 bases sitting between them.

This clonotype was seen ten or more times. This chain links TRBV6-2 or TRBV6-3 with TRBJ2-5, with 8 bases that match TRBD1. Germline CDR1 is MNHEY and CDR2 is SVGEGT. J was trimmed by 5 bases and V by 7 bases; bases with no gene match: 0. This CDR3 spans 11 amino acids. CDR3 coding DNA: TGTGCCAGCAACAGGGGGGAGACCCAGTACTTC. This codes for CASNRGETQYF.